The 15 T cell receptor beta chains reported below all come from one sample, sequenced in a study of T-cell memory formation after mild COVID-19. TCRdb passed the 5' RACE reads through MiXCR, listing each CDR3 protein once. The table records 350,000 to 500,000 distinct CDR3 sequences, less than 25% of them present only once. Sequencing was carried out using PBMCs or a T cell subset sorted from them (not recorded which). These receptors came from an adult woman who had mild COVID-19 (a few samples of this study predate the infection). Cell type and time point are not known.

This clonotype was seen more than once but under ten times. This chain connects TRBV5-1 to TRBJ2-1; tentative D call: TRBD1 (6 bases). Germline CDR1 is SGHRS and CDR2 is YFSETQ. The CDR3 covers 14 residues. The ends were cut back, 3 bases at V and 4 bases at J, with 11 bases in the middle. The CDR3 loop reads CASSYGQMYNEQFF. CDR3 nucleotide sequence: TGCGCCAGCAGCTATGGACAGATGTACAATGAGCAGTTCTTC.

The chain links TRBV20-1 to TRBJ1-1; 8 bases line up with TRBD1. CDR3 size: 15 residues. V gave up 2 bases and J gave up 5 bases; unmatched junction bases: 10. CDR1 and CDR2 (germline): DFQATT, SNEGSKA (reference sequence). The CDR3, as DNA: TGCAGTGCTAGATTCCAGGGGGCGCGTCGGACTGAAGCTTTCTTT. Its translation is CSARFQGARRTEAFF.

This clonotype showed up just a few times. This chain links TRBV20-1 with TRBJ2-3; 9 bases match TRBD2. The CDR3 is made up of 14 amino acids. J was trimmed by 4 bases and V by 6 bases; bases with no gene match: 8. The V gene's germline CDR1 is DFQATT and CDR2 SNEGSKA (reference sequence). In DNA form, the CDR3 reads TGCAGTGCAAGGCGGGGGGGCCTAGCAGATACGCAGTATTTT. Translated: CSARRGGLADTQYF.

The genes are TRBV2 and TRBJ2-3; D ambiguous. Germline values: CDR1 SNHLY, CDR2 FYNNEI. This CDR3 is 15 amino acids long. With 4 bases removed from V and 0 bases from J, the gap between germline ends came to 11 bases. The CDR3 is CASSVQSTSTDTQYF. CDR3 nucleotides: TGTGCCAGCAGTGTGCAGTCAACTAGCACAGATACGCAGTATTTT.

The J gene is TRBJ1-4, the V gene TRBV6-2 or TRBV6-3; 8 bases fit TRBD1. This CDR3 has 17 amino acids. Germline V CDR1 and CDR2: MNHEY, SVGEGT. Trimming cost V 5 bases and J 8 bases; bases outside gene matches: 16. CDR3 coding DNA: TGTGCCAGCAGTGAGCGCCAGTCAGGGGGCGGATACGAAAAACTGTTTTTT. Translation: CASSERQSGGGYEKLFF.

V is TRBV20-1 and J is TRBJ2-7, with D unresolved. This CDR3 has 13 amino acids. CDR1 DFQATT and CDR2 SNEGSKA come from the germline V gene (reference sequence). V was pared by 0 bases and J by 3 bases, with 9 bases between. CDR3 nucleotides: TGCAGTGCTAGAGATCAGTCAGACTACGAGCAGTACTTC. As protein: CSARDQSDYEQYF.

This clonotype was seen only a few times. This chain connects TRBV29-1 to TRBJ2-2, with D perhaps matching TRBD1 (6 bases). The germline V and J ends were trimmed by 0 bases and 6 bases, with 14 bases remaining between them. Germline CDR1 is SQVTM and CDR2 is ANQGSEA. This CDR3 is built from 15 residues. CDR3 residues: CSVEDLGRGSGELFF. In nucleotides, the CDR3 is TGCAGCGTTGAAGATTTGGGCAGGGGTTCCGGGGAGCTGTTTTTT.

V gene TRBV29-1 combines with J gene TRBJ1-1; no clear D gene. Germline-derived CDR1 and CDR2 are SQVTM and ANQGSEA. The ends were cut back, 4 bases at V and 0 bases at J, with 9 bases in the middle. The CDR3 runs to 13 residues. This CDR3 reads CSVGLPMNTEAFF. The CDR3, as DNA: TGCAGCGTTGGTCTCCCTATGAACACTGAAGCTTTCTTT.

CDR3 coding DNA: TGCGCCAGCAGCTTGGGTACAGGGGGAGCGGAGACCCAGTACTTC. Protein sequence: CASSLGTGGAETQYF. The chain uses TRBV5-1 and TRBJ2-5; the match to TRBD1 covers 8 bases. Germline trimming cut 0 bases from V and 5 bases from J; bases unmatched to any gene: 6. The germline V gene has CDR1 SGHRS and CDR2 YFSETQ. The CDR3 loop spans 15 amino acids.

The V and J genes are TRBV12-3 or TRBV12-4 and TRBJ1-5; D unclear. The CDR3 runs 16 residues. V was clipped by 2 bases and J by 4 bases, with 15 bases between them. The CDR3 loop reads CASSLYGRTINQPQHF. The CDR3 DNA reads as TGTGCCAGCAGTTTATATGGCAGAACAATTAATCAGCCCCAGCATTTT.

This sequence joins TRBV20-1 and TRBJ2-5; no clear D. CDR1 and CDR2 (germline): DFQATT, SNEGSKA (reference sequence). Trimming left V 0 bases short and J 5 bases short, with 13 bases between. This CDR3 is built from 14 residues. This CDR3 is CSARDFSRMETQYF. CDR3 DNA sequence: TGCAGTGCTAGAGACTTCTCGAGGATGGAGACCCAGTACTTC.

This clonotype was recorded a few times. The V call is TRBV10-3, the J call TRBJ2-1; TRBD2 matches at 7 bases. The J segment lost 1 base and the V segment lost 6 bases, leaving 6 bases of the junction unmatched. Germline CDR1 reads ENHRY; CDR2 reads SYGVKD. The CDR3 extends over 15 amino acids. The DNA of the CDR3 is TGTGCCATCAGCCCTAGCGGTCCTTCCTACAATGAGCAGTTCTTC. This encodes CAISPSGPSYNEQFF.

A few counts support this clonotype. The CDR3 here is CASAPGQSSYNEQFF. The DNA for the CDR3 is TGCGCCAGCGCACCGGGACAGTCCTCCTACAATGAGCAGTTCTTC. The chain is built from TRBV5-1 and TRBJ2-1; 7 nucleotides align to TRBD1. V was pared by 7 bases and J by 0 bases, with 7 bases of the junction left unmatched. The germline V gene encodes CDR1 SGHRS and CDR2 YFSETQ. The CDR3 contains 15 residues.

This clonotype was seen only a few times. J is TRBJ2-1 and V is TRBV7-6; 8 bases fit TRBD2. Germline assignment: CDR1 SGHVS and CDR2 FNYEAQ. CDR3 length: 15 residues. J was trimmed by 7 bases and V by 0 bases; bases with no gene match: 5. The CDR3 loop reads CASSLAGGGWNEQFF. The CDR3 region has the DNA TGTGCCAGCAGCTTAGCTGGCGGGGGGTGGAATGAGCAGTTCTTC.

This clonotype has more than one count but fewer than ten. In nucleotides, the CDR3 is TGTGCCAGCAGGGTAGCGGATCTAGCCAAAAACATTCAGTACTTC. As protein: CASRVADLAKNIQYF. The rearrangement uses TRBV2 and TRBJ2-4; a weak D match, TRBD2 (6 bases). The CDR3 loop spans 15 amino acids. The V end was cut by 6 bases, the J end by 0 bases, with 12 bases between. Germline CDR1 reads SNHLY; CDR2 reads FYNNEI. The full variable domain, rest sourced from reference TRBV2 and TRBJ2-4, is EPEVTQTPSHQVTQMGQEVILRCVPISNHLYFYWYRQILGQKVEFLVSFYNNEISEKSEIFDDQFSVERPDGSNFTLKIRSTKLEDSAMYFCASRVADLAKNIQYFGAGTRLSVL.